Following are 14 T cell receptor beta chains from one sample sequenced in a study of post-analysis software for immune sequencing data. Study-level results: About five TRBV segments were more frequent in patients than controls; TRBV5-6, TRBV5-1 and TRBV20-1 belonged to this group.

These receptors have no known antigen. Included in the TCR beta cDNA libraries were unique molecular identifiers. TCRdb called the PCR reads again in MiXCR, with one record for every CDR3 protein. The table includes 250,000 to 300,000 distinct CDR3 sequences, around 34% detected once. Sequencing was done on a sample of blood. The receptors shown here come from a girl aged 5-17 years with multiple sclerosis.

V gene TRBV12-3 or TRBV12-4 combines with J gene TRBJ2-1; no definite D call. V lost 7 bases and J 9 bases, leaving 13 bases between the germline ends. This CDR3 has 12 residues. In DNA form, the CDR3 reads TGTGCCAGCACGCACGCTACCCTTGAGCAGTTCTTC. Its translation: CASTHATLEQFF.

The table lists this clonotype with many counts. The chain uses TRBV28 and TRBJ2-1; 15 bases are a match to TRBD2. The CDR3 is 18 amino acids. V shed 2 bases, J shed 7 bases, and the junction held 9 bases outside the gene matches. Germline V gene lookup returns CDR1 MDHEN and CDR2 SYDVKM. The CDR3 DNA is TGTGCCAGCAGTTTACGAGCGGGACTAGCGGGGGGCCTGAATGAGCAGTTCTTC. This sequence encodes CASSLRAGLAGGLNEQFF.

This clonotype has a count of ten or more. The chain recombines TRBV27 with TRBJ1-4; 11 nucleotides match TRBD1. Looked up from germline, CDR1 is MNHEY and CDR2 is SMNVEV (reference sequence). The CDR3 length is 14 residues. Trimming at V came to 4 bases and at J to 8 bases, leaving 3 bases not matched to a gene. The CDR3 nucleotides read TGTGCCAGCAGTTCGGGACAGGGGGGAGAAAAACTGTTTTTT. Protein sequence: CASSSGQGGEKLFF.

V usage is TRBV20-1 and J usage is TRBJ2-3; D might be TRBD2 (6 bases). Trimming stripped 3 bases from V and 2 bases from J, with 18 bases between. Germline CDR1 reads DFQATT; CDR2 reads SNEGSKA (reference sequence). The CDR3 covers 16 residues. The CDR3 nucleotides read TGCAGTGCTAGCTCAATCACGGGACTCAACACAGATACGCAGTATTTT. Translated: CSASSITGLNTDTQYF.

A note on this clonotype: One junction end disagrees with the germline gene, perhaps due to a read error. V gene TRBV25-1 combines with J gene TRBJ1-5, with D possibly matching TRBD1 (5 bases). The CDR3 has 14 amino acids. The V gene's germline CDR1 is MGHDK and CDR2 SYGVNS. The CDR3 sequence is CASSDGAGHHPQHF. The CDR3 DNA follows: TGTGCCAGCAGTGATGGCGCAGGGCATCACCCCCAGCATTTT.

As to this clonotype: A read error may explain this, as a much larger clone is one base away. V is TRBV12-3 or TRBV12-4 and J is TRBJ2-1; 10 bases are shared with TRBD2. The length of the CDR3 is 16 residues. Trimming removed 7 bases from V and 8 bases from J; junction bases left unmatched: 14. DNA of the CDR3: TGTGCCAGCAACCGGAGACTAGCGGGCGTCCGCCATGAGCAGTTCTTC. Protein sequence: CASNRRLAGVRHEQFF.

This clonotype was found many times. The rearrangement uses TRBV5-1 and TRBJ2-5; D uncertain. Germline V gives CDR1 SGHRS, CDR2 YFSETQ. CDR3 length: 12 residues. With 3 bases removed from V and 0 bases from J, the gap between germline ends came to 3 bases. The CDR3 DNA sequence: TGCGCCAGCAGCTCGTACCAAGAGACCCAGTACTTC. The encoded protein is CASSSYQETQYF.

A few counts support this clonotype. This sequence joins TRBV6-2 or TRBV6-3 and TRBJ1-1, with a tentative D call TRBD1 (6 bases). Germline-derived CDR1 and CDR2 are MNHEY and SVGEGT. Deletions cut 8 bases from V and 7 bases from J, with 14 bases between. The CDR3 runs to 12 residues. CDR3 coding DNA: TGTGCCAGCTCCGGGGGCGGCCGTGAAGCTTTCTTT. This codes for CASSGGGREAFF.

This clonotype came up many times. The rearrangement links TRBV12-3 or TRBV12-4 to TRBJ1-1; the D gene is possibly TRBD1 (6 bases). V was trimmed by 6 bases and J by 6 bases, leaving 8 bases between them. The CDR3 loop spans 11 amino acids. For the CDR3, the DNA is TGTGCCAGCAGGAGGGGGGCTGAAGCTTTCTTT. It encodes CASRRGAEAFF.

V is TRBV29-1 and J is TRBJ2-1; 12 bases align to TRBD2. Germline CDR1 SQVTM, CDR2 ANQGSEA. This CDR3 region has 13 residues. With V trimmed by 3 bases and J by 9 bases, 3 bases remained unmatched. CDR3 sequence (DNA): TGCAGCGTTGAGGGACTAGCGGGTCCTGAGCAGTTCTTC. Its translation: CSVEGLAGPEQFF.

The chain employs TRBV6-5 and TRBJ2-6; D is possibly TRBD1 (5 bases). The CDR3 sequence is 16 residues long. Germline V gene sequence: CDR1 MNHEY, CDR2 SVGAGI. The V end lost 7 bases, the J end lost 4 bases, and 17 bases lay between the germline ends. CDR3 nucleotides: TGTGCCAGCACCCCACCTCCAGGGTCCGGGGCCAACGTCCTGACTTTC. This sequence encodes CASTPPPGSGANVLTF.

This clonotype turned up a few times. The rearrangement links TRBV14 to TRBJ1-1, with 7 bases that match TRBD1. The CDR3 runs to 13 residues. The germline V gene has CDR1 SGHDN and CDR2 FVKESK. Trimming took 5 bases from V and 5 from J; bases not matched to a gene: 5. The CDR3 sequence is CASSYAGGTEAFF. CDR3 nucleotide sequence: TGTGCCAGCAGCTACGCAGGGGGTACTGAAGCTTTCTTT. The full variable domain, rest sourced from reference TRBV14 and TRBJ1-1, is EAGVTQFPSHSVIEKGQTVTLRCDPISGHDNLYWYRRVMGKEIKFLLHFVKESKQDESGMPNNRFLAERTGGTYSTLKVQPAELEDSGVYFCASSYAGGTEAFFGQGTRLTVV.

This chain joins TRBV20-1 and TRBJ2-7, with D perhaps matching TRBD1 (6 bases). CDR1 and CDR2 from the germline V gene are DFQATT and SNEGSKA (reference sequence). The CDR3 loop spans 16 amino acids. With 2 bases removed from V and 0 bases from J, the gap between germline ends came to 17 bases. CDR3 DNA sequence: TGCAGTGCTAGAACCCGGGACACGTGGGGCTCCTACGAGCAGTACTTC. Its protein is CSARTRDTWGSYEQYF.

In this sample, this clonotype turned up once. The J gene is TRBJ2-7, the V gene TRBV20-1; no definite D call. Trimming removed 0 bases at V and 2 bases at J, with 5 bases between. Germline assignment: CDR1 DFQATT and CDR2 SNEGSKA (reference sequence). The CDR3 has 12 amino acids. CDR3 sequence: CSAREDTYEQYF. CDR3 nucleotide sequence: TGCAGTGCTAGAGAGGATACCTACGAGCAGTACTTC.